The 18 T cell receptor beta chains presented below share a single source sample, sequenced in a study of blood T cell repertoires in COVID-19. Profiling relied on immunoSEQ multiplex PCR, and the TCRdb table lists in-frame clones only, not all of them. The table includes about 88,000 clones, roughly 87% detected once. Sequencing was performed on peripheral blood. The receptors here all came from a male donor with acute or convalescent COVID-19.

V and J are TRBV11-1 and TRBJ2-1; D may be TRBD2 (7 bases). Trimming took off 6 bases at V and 7 bases at J, with 19 bases between the two ends. The V gene's germline CDR1 is SGHAT and CDR2 FQDESV (reference sequence). The CDR3 covers 15 residues. The CDR3 is CASSLYPGEGNEQFF. Here the CDR3 DNA reads TGTGCCAGCAGTCTTTACCCAGGGGAGGGGAATGAGCAGTTCTTC.

J is TRBJ2-3 and V is TRBV5-6; 7 positions match TRBD2. This CDR3 is built from 15 residues. Germline V CDR1 and CDR2: SGHDT, YYEEEE. V lost 1 base and J lost 2; bases outside the gene matches: 4. The CDR3 loop reads CASSLPGGTTDTQYF. The CDR3 region has the DNA TGTGCCAGCAGCTTGCCGGGGGGTACCACAGATACGCAGTATTTT. Complete variable domain (other parts from reference TRBV5-6 and TRBJ2-3): DAGVTQSPTHLIKTRGQQVTLRCSPKSGHDTVSWYQQALGQGPQFIFQYYEEEERQRGNFPDRFSGHQFPNYSSELNVNALLLGDSALYLCASSLPGGTTDTQYFGPGTRLTVL.

The rearrangement joins TRBV20-1 to TRBJ1-2; TRBD1 is a possible D gene (6 bases). Trimming removed 3 bases at V and 4 bases at J, with 15 bases between. The CDR3 runs to 14 residues. CDR1 and CDR2 from the germline V gene are DFQATT and SNEGSKA (reference sequence). Here the CDR3 reads CSASPRDIFYGYTF. The CDR3 DNA reads TGCAGTGCTAGTCCCCGGGACATATTCTATGGCTACACCTTC.

This chain links TRBV6-5 with TRBJ2-5, with 9 bases lining up with TRBD1. CDR3 size: 15 residues. Germline trimming cut 6 bases from V and 4 bases from J; bases unmatched to any gene: 9. In germline, CDR1 is MNHEY, CDR2 SVGAGI. This CDR3 is CASSPQGARGETQYF. CDR3 sequence (DNA): TGTGCCAGCAGCCCACAGGGGGCGCGGGGAGAGACCCAGTACTTC.

The gene calls are TRBV6-5 and TRBJ2-3; possibly TRBD2 for D (6 bases). CDR3 length: 15 residues. V was pared by 8 bases and J by 2 bases, with 17 bases between. Germline assignment: CDR1 MNHEY and CDR2 SVGAGI. This CDR3 is CASGGILSSTDTQYF. The CDR3 coding sequence is TGTGCCAGCGGGGGGATCCTCAGCTCCACAGATACGCAGTATTTT.

This clone came up a few times. Other nucleotide sequences from this sample produce the same CDR3. The CDR3 nucleotides read TGTGCCAGCAGCCCGACCGGAGGCAATCAGCCCCAGCATTTT. This codes for CASSPTGGNQPQHF. V and J are TRBV6-5 and TRBJ1-5; D gene uncertain. The CDR3 contains 14 residues. Between the trimmed V and J ends, which lost 6 bases and 2 bases, there was a span of 11 bases. Per germline, CDR1 MNHEY and CDR2 SVGAGI.

The rearrangement links TRBV5-8 to TRBJ1-5; tentative D call: TRBD1 (5 bases). There are 15 residues in the CDR3. Germline CDR1 reads SGHTS; CDR2 reads YDEGEE. The V gene lost 4 bases and the J gene lost 0 bases, with 11 bases spanning the gap. The DNA of the CDR3 is TGTGCCAGCAGCACCGGGACTTATAGCAATCAGCCCCAGCATTTT. It is translated as CASSTGTYSNQPQHF.

The V and J genes are TRBV5-5 and TRBJ1-6; 11 nucleotides match TRBD1. The J segment lost 7 bases and the V segment lost 4 bases, leaving 7 bases of the junction unmatched. The length of the CDR3 is 16 residues. Germline CDR1 is SGHKS and CDR2 is YYEKEE (reference sequence). CDR3 nucleotides: TGTGCCAGCAGCAGGACAGGGGGCAACTACAATTCACCCCTCCACTTT. Translation: CASSRTGGNYNSPLHF. Drawing the rest from reference TRBV5-5 and TRBJ1-6, the complete variable domain is DAGVTQSPTHLIKTRGQQVTLRCSPISGHKSVSWYQQVLGQGPQFIFQYYEKEERGRGNFPDRFSARQFPNYSSELNVNALLLGDSALYLCASSRTGGNYNSPLHFGNGTRLTVT.

The rearrangement links TRBV6-1 to TRBJ1-1; 8 nucleotides align to TRBD1. The CDR3 covers 12 residues. Germline V gene sequence: CDR1 MNHNS, CDR2 SASEGT. J gave up 10 bases and V 3 bases, and 4 bases lay outside the gene matches. The CDR3: CASSDTGTGAFF. CDR3 nucleotide sequence: TGTGCCAGCAGTGATACCGGGACAGGAGCTTTCTTT.

The chain combines TRBV2 with TRBJ1-2; a possible D gene is TRBD1 (6 bases). Germline V gene sequence: CDR1 SNHLY, CDR2 FYNNEI. V lost 6 bases and J 8 bases, leaving 10 bases between the germline ends. The CDR3 spans 11 residues. The CDR3 region is CASRQGAGYTF. DNA for the CDR3: TGTGCCAGCAGACAGGGAGCCGGCTACACCTTC.

The gene calls are TRBV30 and TRBJ1-4; TRBD1 aligns across 9 bases. This CDR3 contains 16 residues. Germline V gene data show CDR1 as GTSNPN and CDR2 as SVGIG (reference sequence). V gave up 3 bases and J gave up 0 bases; unmatched junction bases: 5. Here the CDR3 DNA reads TGTGCCTGGAGGACAGGGGGTTGGGCAACTAATGAAAAACTGTTTTTT. This sequence encodes CAWRTGGWATNEKLFF. The whole variable domain, filled in from reference TRBV30 and TRBJ1-4, reads SQTIHQWPATLVQPVGSPLSLECTVEGTSNPNLYWYRQAAGRGLQLLFYSVGIGQISSEVPQNLSASRPQDRQFILSSKKLLLSDSGFYLCAWRTGGWATNEKLFFGSGTQLSVL.

This rearrangement joins TRBV2 to TRBJ1-6, with TRBD1 matching 7 bases. V was clipped by 11 bases and J by 8 bases; unmatched bases: 6. CDR1 is SNHLY and CDR2 is FYNNEI in the germline V gene. This CDR3 has 12 residues. In DNA form, the CDR3 reads TGTGCCTCACAGGGGAGTCATTCACCCCTCCACTTT. It yields the protein CASQGSHSPLHF.

This chain links TRBV12-3 or TRBV12-4 with TRBJ1-2; D is ambiguous. CDR3 length: 11 residues. Trimming left V 2 bases short and J 7 bases short, with 5 bases between. The CDR3 is CASSLQRGYTF. DNA for the CDR3: TGTGCCAGCAGTTTACAGCGTGGCTACACCTTC.

This clone was detected once. This chain uses TRBV3-1 (or the pseudogene TRBV3-2) with TRBJ1-5, with D perhaps matching TRBD1 (6 bases). The CDR3 is 13 amino acids. Trimming removed 1 base at V and 7 bases at J, with 8 bases between. The germline CDR1 and CDR2 sequences are LGHDT and YNNKEL (reference sequence). The CDR3 DNA reads as TGTGCCAGCAGCCAAGGGCAGGGGCAGCCCCAGCATTTT. This sequence encodes CASSQGQGQPQHF.

This clone was picked up one time. The chain combines TRBV3-1 (or the pseudogene TRBV3-2) with TRBJ1-1; the D is unclear. The CDR3 has 13 residues. V was clipped by 1 base and J by 4 bases, with 7 bases between them. In germline, CDR1 is LGHDT, CDR2 YNNKEL (reference sequence). The CDR3 DNA is TGTGCCAGCAGCCAAGCACAAGTCACTGAAGCTTTCTTT. Protein sequence: CASSQAQVTEAFF.

The J gene is TRBJ2-5, the V gene TRBV18, with no clear D. The CDR3 contains 13 residues. CDR1 and CDR2 (germline): KGHSH, LQKENI. The V end was cut by 0 bases, the J end by 4 bases, with 6 bases between. The chain's CDR3 is CASSPPAGETQYF. The CDR3 coding sequence is TGTGCCAGCTCACCACCCGCAGGAGAGACCCAGTACTTC.

The rearrangement links TRBV6-5 to TRBJ2-1; D is possibly TRBD1 (5 bases). Germline V CDR1 and CDR2: MNHEY, SVGAGI. The CDR3 totals 14 residues. V gave up 2 bases and J gave up 4 bases, with 9 bases separating them. CDR3 in DNA: TGTGCCAGCAGTTACACCCCAGGGTACAATGAGCAGTTCTTC. Translating it yields CASSYTPGYNEQFF.

This chain connects TRBV2 to TRBJ2-1; TRBD2 agrees at 7 bases. Per the germline V gene, CDR1 is SNHLY and CDR2 is FYNNEI. The J segment lost 2 bases and the V segment lost 5 bases, leaving 6 bases of the junction unmatched. The CDR3 sequence is 15 residues long. For the CDR3, the DNA is TGTGCCAGCAGTCCGCGGGGGATAACCTACAATGAGCAGTTCTTC. Translating it yields CASSPRGITYNEQFF.